Shown below are 15 T cell receptor beta chains from a single sample sequenced in a study of blood T cell repertoires in COVID-19. Assay: immunoSEQ multiplex PCR; the TCRdb copy retains only in-frame clones and omits some. The sample includes about 280,000 clones, about four fifths of them seen just once. Input material: PBMCs or T cells enriched from blood (not recorded which). The receptors come from a man aged 40-55 years who had been exposed to COVID-19.

This chain connects TRBV2 to TRBJ1-2, with 7 bases that match TRBD1. From germline, CDR1 is SNHLY and CDR2 FYNNEI. This CDR3 spans 13 amino acids. The trim removed 8 bases at V and 6 bases at J, leaving 9 bases unmatched. The CDR3 sequence: CASHQQGTDGYTF. CDR3 nucleotides: TGTGCCAGCCATCAACAGGGGACGGATGGCTACACCTTC. The full variable domain, rest sourced from reference TRBV2 and TRBJ1-2, is EPEVTQTPSHQVTQMGQEVILRCVPISNHLYFYWYRQILGQKVEFLVSFYNNEISEKSEIFDDQFSVERPDGSNFTLKIRSTKLEDSAMYFCASHQQGTDGYTFGSGTRLTVV.

This chain links TRBV30 with TRBJ1-3; a weak D match, TRBD1 (5 bases). The CDR3 covers 15 residues. Between the trimmed V and J ends, which lost 3 bases and 0 bases, there was a span of 12 bases. Germline V gives CDR1 GTSNPN, CDR2 SVGIG (reference sequence). Here the CDR3 reads CAWSGGAHSGNTIYF. CDR3 nucleotide sequence: TGTGCCTGGAGCGGAGGGGCTCACTCTGGAAACACCATATATTTT.

Remarks on this clone: Its ends do not fully match the called genes, so a read error is possible. The chain joins TRBV3-1 (or the pseudogene TRBV3-2) to TRBJ1-2; weak D call: TRBD1 (5 bases). The CDR3 totals 13 residues. Germline V gives CDR1 LGHDT, CDR2 YNNKEL (reference sequence). CDR3 amino acids: CASSRSGVDTPQF. DNA for the CDR3: TGTGCCAGCAGCCGCTCGGGGGTAGACACACCCCAATTC.

V and J are TRBV12-2 and TRBJ1-3; the DNA was not compared with TRBD1, the D call given in the table. TRBV12-2 is noted as a pseudogene. This CDR3 comprises 20 residues. The CDR3 DNA sequence: TGTGCATCTGGCTTTAGAAGGACAGGCTTATTACCTTCCCCTGGAAACACCATATATTTT. Translating gives CASGFRRTGLLPSPGNTIYF.

The chain carries TRBV7-8 and TRBJ2-2; possible D gene TRBD2, 5 bases. Trimming left V 5 bases short and J 4 bases short, with 17 bases between. This CDR3 has 16 residues. The germline V gene encodes CDR1 SGHVS and CDR2 FQNEAQ. The CDR3 DNA follows: TGTGCCAGCAGCCCAGAGGGCGGGCTGGGCACCGGGGAGCTGTTTTTT. Amino acid sequence: CASSPEGGLGTGELFF.

The chain links TRBV5-1 to TRBJ1-6; TRBD1 matches 10 bases. CDR3 length: 16 amino acids. Germline CDR1 is SGHRS and CDR2 is YFSETQ. J gave up 7 bases and V 3 bases, and 7 bases lay outside the gene matches. The DNA for the CDR3 is TGCGCCAGCAGCTCCACAGACAGGGGGCAAAATTCACCCCTCCACTTT. This gives the protein CASSSTDRGQNSPLHF.

J is TRBJ2-2 and V is TRBV5-5; 7 positions match TRBD2. Germline values: CDR1 SGHKS, CDR2 YYEKEE (reference sequence). CDR3 length equals 14 residues. V gave up 4 bases and J gave up 7 bases; unmatched junction bases: 7. CDR3 DNA: TGTGCCAGCAGCGGGGGAGCGGGAAGCGGGGAGCTGTTTTTT. It translates to CASSGGAGSGELFF.

J is TRBJ1-5 and V is TRBV19; 12 bases fit TRBD1. The V gene's germline CDR1 is LNHDA and CDR2 SQIVND (reference sequence). This CDR3 contains 15 residues. Unmatched junction bases numbered 4, after V lost 4 bases and J lost 6 bases. The CDR3 bases are TGTGCCAGTAGTAGCGGGACAGGGGGCGTTCAGCCCCAGCATTTT. This gives the protein CASSSGTGGVQPQHF.

This chain joins TRBV27 and TRBJ2-5, with 9 bases aligning to TRBD1. Trimming cost V 6 bases and J 7 bases; bases outside gene matches: 9. CDR3 length equals 14 residues. Germline V CDR1 and CDR2: MNHEY, SMNVEV (reference sequence). The chain's CDR3 is CASSPGGTGLTQYF. Here the CDR3 DNA reads TGTGCCAGCAGCCCTGGGGGGACAGGGCTGACCCAGTACTTC.

This rearrangement joins TRBV24-1 to TRBJ2-1; 7 bases agree with TRBD1. CDR1 is KGHDR and CDR2 is SFDVKD in the germline V gene. V was pared by 4 bases and J by 14 bases, with 7 bases of the junction left unmatched. The length of the CDR3 is 12 residues. CDR3 in DNA: TGTGCCACCAGTGAGGGGGACAGCCAAGAGTTCTTC. This translates into CATSEGDSQEFF.

J is TRBJ2-5 and V is TRBV9, with D possibly TRBD2 on 5 matching bases. The germline CDR1 and CDR2 sequences are SGDLS and YYNGEE. The CDR3 is 15 amino acids. Trimming took 3 bases from V and 5 from J, leaving 17 bases between them. The CDR3 DNA reads as TGTGCCAGCAGCGCAACCGGGAACCTGGGGGAGACCCAGTACTTC. Translated, it gives CASSATGNLGETQYF.

The chain recombines TRBV13 with TRBJ2-7; 7 bases fit TRBD2. The V gene end was trimmed by 4 bases and the J gene end by 7 bases; junction bases not matched to a gene: 13. The CDR3 is made up of 15 amino acids. Germline values: CDR1 PRHDT, CDR2 FYEKMQ (reference sequence). The CDR3 sequence: CASSSEREGFGEQYF. The CDR3 nucleotides read TGTGCCAGCAGCTCGGAGCGGGAAGGGTTCGGTGAGCAGTACTTC.

The rearrangement uses TRBV2 and TRBJ1-3; D remains unclear. CDR3 length equals 13 residues. Trimming removed 5 bases at V and 4 bases at J, with 9 bases between. The germline V gene has CDR1 SNHLY and CDR2 FYNNEI. This CDR3 reads CASSMRSGNTIYF. The CDR3 coding sequence is TGTGCCAGCAGTATGAGATCAGGAAACACCATATATTTT.

The chain uses TRBV9 and TRBJ2-2; 7 positions match TRBD2. Germline trimming cut 3 bases from V and 1 base from J; bases unmatched to any gene: 6. The CDR3 spans 16 residues. The germline gives CDR1 SGDLS, CDR2 YYNGEE. Here the CDR3 DNA reads TGTGCCAGCAGCGCCCCCGGGACTAAGAACACCGGGGAGCTGTTTTTT. As protein: CASSAPGTKNTGELFF.

The CDR3 DNA is TGTGCCAGCAGGGCGGGACGGCCTGAAGCCCTCCACTTT. Translation: CASRAGRPEALHF. This sequence joins TRBV2 and TRBJ1-6; a possible D gene is TRBD1 (5 bases). The V gene's germline CDR1 is SNHLY and CDR2 FYNNEI. The CDR3 sequence is 13 residues long. Between the trimmed V and J ends, which lost 6 bases and 14 bases, there was a span of 17 bases.